This T cell receptor (beta chain) was identified during a study of blood T cell repertoires in COVID-19. Study as a whole: T cells, B-cell-depleted T cells, or PBMCs supplied cDNA or gDNA.

Per the authors' pipeline: Cell counts per sample came from amplifying reference gene primers. Profiled with immunoSEQ multiplex PCR; TCRdb holds only in-frame clones, not every one. That table furnishes V, J and clone size, whereas the DNA furnished D and trimming. This table has around 100,000 clones, around 83% appearing once. V lost 2 bases, J lost 0 bases, and 7 bases lay in between. From germline, CDR1 is SGHRS and CDR2 YFSETQ. CDR3 size: 14 residues. The sample consisted of peripheral blood. The receptor comes from a human donor in a cohort sampled during active COVID-19. The V and J genes are TRBV5-1 and TRBJ2-3; D uncertain. CDR3 sequence reads: CASSLAGSTDTQYF. The CDR3 nucleotides read TGCGCCAGCAGCTTAGCCGGGAGCACAGATACGCAGTATTTT. Based on the CDR3 plus reference TRBV5-1 and TRBJ2-3, the full variable domain is KAGVTQTPRYLIKTRGQQVTLSCSPISGHRSVSWYQQTPGQGLQFLFEYFSETQRNKGNFPGRFSGRQFSNSRSEMNVSTLELGDSALYLCASSLAGSTDTQYFGPGTRLTVL.